Below are 25 T cell receptor beta chains sequenced from a single sample in a study of blood T cell repertoires in COVID-19. The table came from immunoSEQ multiplex PCR; TCRdb's copy has only in-frame clones and leaves some out. Of about 110,000 clones in the sample, approximately 92% are singletons; the top ten hold approximately 31%. The sample taken for sequencing was peripheral blood. The origin of the receptors is an elderly woman with acute or convalescent COVID-19.

The chain has TRBV19 and TRBJ1-2; TRBD1 aligns across 8 bases. Germline CDR1 LNHDA, CDR2 SQIVND (reference sequence). The CDR3 covers 16 residues. V lost 2 bases and J lost 4; bases outside the gene matches: 9. DNA for the CDR3: TGTGCCAGTAGTATAACACTCCGGACAGGGAGCTATGGCTACACCTTC. It is translated as CASSITLRTGSYGYTF.

The chain combines TRBV19 with TRBJ2-7, with TRBD1 identical over 8 bases. CDR3 length: 14 amino acids. Germline-derived CDR1 and CDR2 are LNHDA and SQIVND (reference sequence). J lost 4 bases, V lost 6 bases, and 8 bases had no gene match. The CDR3 DNA reads TGTGCCAGTAGACCGGGGACAGGCCCTTACGAGCAGTACTTC. Encoded protein: CASRPGTGPYEQYF.

CDR3 protein: CATSDLGQGGADTQYF. The CDR3 nucleotides are TGTGCCACCAGTGATTTGGGCCAGGGCGGCGCAGATACGCAGTATTTT. This chain links TRBV24-1 with TRBJ2-3, with D possibly being TRBD1 (5 bases). V shed 0 bases and J shed 4 bases, with 13 bases lying between them. The CDR3 is 16 residues long. In germline, CDR1 is KGHDR, CDR2 SFDVKD.

The chain employs TRBV5-6 and TRBJ2-7; 9 nucleotides match TRBD1. V lost 4 bases, J lost 4 bases, and 6 bases stayed unmatched. Germline CDR1 reads SGHDT; CDR2 reads YYEEEE. This CDR3 is 14 amino acids long. The CDR3, as DNA: TGTGCCAGCAGCCCCGGACAGGGGTTATACGAGCAGTACTTC. Its protein is CASSPGQGLYEQYF.

J is TRBJ2-6 and V is TRBV30; TRBD1 matches at 9 bases. This CDR3 comprises 14 residues. V lost 7 bases to trimming and J lost 2 bases; unmatched junction nucleotides: 3. The V gene's germline CDR1 is GTSNPN and CDR2 SVGIG (reference sequence). The CDR3 here is CALDRGTGANVLTF. Written as DNA, the CDR3 is TGTGCCTTGGACAGGGGCACTGGGGCCAACGTCCTGACTTTC.

J is TRBJ2-2 and V is TRBV27; 7 bases agree with TRBD1. The trim removed 1 base at V and 1 base at J, leaving 12 bases unmatched. Germline V lookup: CDR1 MNHEY, CDR2 SMNVEV (reference sequence). CDR3 size: 19 residues. The CDR3 coding sequence is TGTGCCAGCAGTTTATTGGGACAGATATTCGTAAAGAACACCGGGGAGCTGTTTTTT. Translating it yields CASSLLGQIFVKNTGELFF.

CDR3 sequence reads: CATKRLGGDYGYTF. CDR3 in DNA: TGTGCCACCAAACGCCTAGGGGGCGACTATGGCTACACCTTC. The chain couples TRBV19 to TRBJ1-2; 7 positions agree with TRBD1. The V gene end was trimmed by 10 bases and the J gene end by 3 bases; junction bases not matched to a gene: 11. The germline V gene encodes CDR1 LNHDA and CDR2 SQIVND (reference sequence). The CDR3 length is 14 residues.

The rearrangement uses TRBV7-9 and TRBJ2-6; a possible D gene is TRBD2 (5 bases). In germline, CDR1 is SEHNR, CDR2 FQNEAQ (reference sequence). V gave up 5 bases and J gave up 2 bases, with 10 bases separating them. The length of the CDR3 is 15 residues. CDR3 sequence: CASSRRSTGANVLTF. CDR3 sequence (DNA): TGTGCCAGCAGCCGGAGGAGCACTGGGGCCAACGTCCTGACTTTC.

This clone was recorded a few times. The V and J genes are TRBV2 and TRBJ1-2; TRBD1 matches 7 bases. From germline, CDR1 is SNHLY and CDR2 FYNNEI. Unmatched junction bases numbered 17, after V lost 0 bases and J lost 4 bases. The CDR3 extends over 19 amino acids. CDR3 in amino acids: CASSEALLGGKDRSYGYTF. CDR3 nucleotide sequence: TGTGCCAGCAGTGAAGCGCTTTTGGGGGGCAAGGACAGGAGCTATGGCTACACCTTC.

The chain carries TRBV29-1 and TRBJ1-2, with 7 bases fitting TRBD1. This CDR3 region has 18 residues. The J segment lost 1 base and the V segment lost 0 bases, leaving 14 bases of the junction unmatched. Looked up from germline, CDR1 is SQVTM and CDR2 is ANQGSEA. CDR3 nucleotides: TGCAGCGTTGAAGAACTGGCAGGGGGTATGGGGGGTAACTATGGCTACACCTTC. Amino acid sequence: CSVEELAGGMGGNYGYTF.

The chain carries TRBV11-2 and TRBJ2-1; TRBD1 matches at 8 bases. The CDR3 totals 15 residues. V shed 4 bases and J 5 bases; nucleotides not matched to a gene: 7. The germline V gene has CDR1 SGHAT and CDR2 FQNNGV. The CDR3: CASSSQGQVHNEQFF. For the CDR3, the DNA is TGTGCCAGCAGCTCCCAGGGACAGGTCCACAATGAGCAGTTCTTC.

The chain is built from TRBV7-8 and TRBJ1-4; D gene unclear. Per the germline V gene, CDR1 is SGHVS and CDR2 is FQNEAQ. V was trimmed by 1 base and J by 8 bases, leaving 11 bases between them. This CDR3 has 14 residues. DNA of the CDR3: TGTGCCAGCAGCTTAGACCGACGAGGCGAAAAACTGTTTTTT. This gives the protein CASSLDRRGEKLFF.

J is TRBJ1-3 and V is TRBV5-4; the D is unclear. Trimming stripped 4 bases from V and 0 bases from J, with 11 bases between. Germline V CDR1 and CDR2: SGHNT, YYREEE (reference sequence). CDR3 size: 15 residues. CDR3 DNA sequence: TGTGCCAGCAGCGAGGACTCATTCTCTGGAAACACCATATATTTT. Translating gives CASSEDSFSGNTIYF.

This clone was seen once. Distinct nucleotide sequences in the sample also encode this CDR3. J is TRBJ1-5 and V is TRBV18, with a possible D match to TRBD1 (5 bases). V was clipped by 3 bases and J by 6 bases, with 12 bases between them. Germline-derived CDR1 and CDR2 are KGHSH and LQKENI. This CDR3 is 14 amino acids long. The CDR3 sequence: CASSPFQGGQPQHF. CDR3 sequence (DNA): TGTGCCAGCTCACCGTTTCAGGGAGGTCAGCCCCAGCATTTT. Complete variable domain (other parts from reference TRBV18 and TRBJ1-5): NAGVMQNPRHLVRRRGQEARLRCSPMKGHSHVYWYRQLPEEGLKFMVYLQKENIIDESGMPKERFSAEFPKEGPSILRIQQVVRGDSAAYFCASSPFQGGQPQHFGDGTRLSIL.

The V and J genes are TRBV10-3 and TRBJ2-3, with 12 bases fitting TRBD2. The CDR3 loop spans 21 amino acids. Per the germline V gene, CDR1 is ENHRY and CDR2 is SYGVKD. The ends lost 3 bases at V and 4 bases at J; junction bases unmatched: 20. Here the CDR3 reads CAISDQPRPLTSGGLADTQYF. As DNA, the CDR3 is TGTGCCATCAGTGACCAACCTAGGCCCCTTACTAGCGGGGGGCTAGCAGATACGCAGTATTTT.

This chain connects TRBV27 to TRBJ2-7; TRBD1 matches 7 bases. Per the germline V gene, CDR1 is MNHEY and CDR2 is SMNVEV (reference sequence). With 5 bases clipped from V and 2 bases from J, the junction kept 3 bases outside the gene matches. This CDR3 spans 13 amino acids. DNA for the CDR3: TGTGCCAGCAGTCAACAGGGGACCTACGAGCAGTACTTC. Translating it yields CASSQQGTYEQYF.

This sequence joins TRBV6-4 and TRBJ1-2; 10 bases line up with TRBD1. The CDR3 consists of 13 residues. With V trimmed by 5 bases and J by 8 bases, 5 bases remained unmatched. Germline CDR1 reads MRHNA; CDR2 reads SNTAGT. CDR3: CASSPGTGEGYTF. CDR3 bases: TGTGCCAGCAGTCCCGGGACAGGGGAAGGCTACACCTTC.

CDR3 protein: CSVNTGGGYTF. CDR3 DNA: TGCAGCGTTAATACAGGTGGTGGCTACACCTTC. The rearrangement joins TRBV29-1 to TRBJ1-2, with TRBD1 as a possible D gene (5 bases). This CDR3 spans 11 amino acids. Germline CDR1 reads SQVTM; CDR2 reads ANQGSEA. The V gene lost 5 bases and the J gene lost 7 bases, with 11 bases spanning the gap.

This chain links TRBV5-1 with TRBJ1-6, with 8 bases identical to TRBD1. Germline loops: CDR1 SGHRS, CDR2 YFSETQ. The CDR3 totals 14 residues. Trimming took 3 bases from V and 7 from J; bases not matched to a gene: 3. The CDR3 region is CASSSGDRNSPLHF. The CDR3 DNA reads TGCGCCAGCAGCTCGGGGGACAGGAATTCACCCCTCCACTTT.

The chain couples TRBV19 to TRBJ1-1; D is possibly TRBD1 (6 bases). This CDR3 is built from 14 residues. The germline CDR1 and CDR2 sequences are LNHDA and SQIVND (reference sequence). V was pared by 4 bases and J by 11 bases, with 20 bases between. The CDR3 here is CASSTGQINGEAFF. CDR3 DNA: TGTGCCAGTAGTACCGGACAGATAAACGGAGAGGCTTTCTTT.

The gene calls are TRBV18 and TRBJ1-1, with D maybe TRBD1 (5 bases). V gave up 5 bases and J gave up 1 base, with 11 bases separating them. This CDR3 has 14 residues. The V gene's germline CDR1 is KGHSH and CDR2 LQKENI. For the CDR3, the DNA is TGTGCCAGCTCATCCAGGGTGGAGAACACTGAAGCTTTCTTT. Its translation: CASSSRVENTEAFF.

Here the CDR3 reads CASSLGGLASDTQYF. In DNA form, the CDR3 reads TGCGCCAGCAGCTTGGGGGGACTAGCATCGGATACGCAGTATTTT. V is TRBV5-1 and J is TRBJ2-3; 9 bases are shared with TRBD2. The germline gives CDR1 SGHRS, CDR2 YFSETQ. The CDR3 contains 15 residues. V lost 0 bases to trimming and J lost 6 bases; unmatched junction nucleotides: 5.

The genes are TRBV7-9 and TRBJ1-2; D is unresolved. The V gene lost 4 bases and the J gene lost 6 bases, with 12 bases spanning the gap. Per germline, CDR1 SEHNR and CDR2 FQNEAQ (reference sequence). CDR3 length equals 13 residues. In DNA form, the CDR3 reads TGTGCCAGCAGCTCGGACTTTCCCAATGGCTACACCTTC. Translated, it gives CASSSDFPNGYTF.

The chain joins TRBV6-2 or TRBV6-3 to TRBJ1-2; TRBD1 might be the D (5 bases). Looked up from germline, CDR1 is MNHEY and CDR2 is SVGEGT. V lost 2 bases, J lost 8 bases, and 15 bases lay in between. The CDR3 sequence is 14 residues long. DNA of the CDR3: TGTGCCAGCAGTTACCAGGGCGGACTATGGGGCTACACCTTC. This encodes CASSYQGGLWGYTF.

The chain has TRBV2 and TRBJ1-6, with D perhaps TRBD1 (6 bases). The length of the CDR3 is 14 residues. CDR1 and CDR2 from the germline V gene are SNHLY and FYNNEI. Trimming pared 2 bases from V and 7 bases from J, leaving 9 bases between. CDR3 sequence: CASSERGLNSPLHF. As DNA, the CDR3 is TGTGCCAGCAGTGAAAGGGGGTTAAATTCACCCCTCCACTTT.